This T cell receptor beta chain was retrieved from a study of CD8 T cells in ankylosing spondylitis. General observations from the study: A TCR beta motif of roughly eight highly homologous variants appeared characteristic of ankylosing spondylitis blood.

MiXCR, applied by TCRdb to the 5' RACE reads, yields one record per CDR3 protein. The profile shows over 200,000 distinct CDR3 sequences, approximately 10% of them singletons. CDR1 and CDR2 from the germline V gene are SGHDN and FVKESK. This CDR3 spans 16 amino acids. V was shortened by 2 bases and J by 4 bases, with 12 bases between the two germline ends. This clonotype was detected a few times. What it recognizes is unknown. This receptor was taken from a male donor with ankylosing spondylitis or in good health (not recorded which). The sample taken for sequencing was blood, either unsorted or a sorted T cell fraction (not recorded which). This sequence joins TRBV14 and TRBJ2-6; unclear D gene. The DNA for the CDR3 is TGTGCCAGCAGCCAACGTGGTTCGCTCGGGGCCAACGTCCTGACTTTC. Amino acid sequence: CASSQRGSLGANVLTF.